This TCR beta chain originates from a study of T cells in Graves' hyperthyroidism and ophthalmopathy. Regarding this clonotype: As yet, its antigen is unknown.

Study-level results: Also found in blood were most expanded thyroid clonotypes above 0.001.

There were TCR beta CDR3 regions amplified from RNA transcripts. Initially, a first-round RT-PCR of the TCR CDR3 employed the HTBI primer set. TCRdb analysed the multiplex PCR reads with MiXCR anew, one entry per CDR3 protein. The repertoire consists of around 300,000 distinct CDR3 sequences, with approximately 21% occurring once and the leading ten covering over 55%. Input material: blood. The clonotype was recovered from a man aged 30-40 years with Graves' ophthalmopathy.

Written as DNA, the CDR3 is TGTGCCAGCAGTTTGGGCCGGAGCCCCTACGAGCAGTACTTC. It specifies CASSLGRSPYEQYF. The chain uses TRBV28 and TRBJ2-7; unclear D gene. The CDR3 spans 14 residues. The ends were cut back, 3 bases at V and 2 bases at J, with 11 bases in the middle. The germline CDR1 and CDR2 sequences are MDHEN and SYDVKM.